This record covers a single T cell receptor beta chain. The target antigen is unknown. The germline CDR1 and CDR2 sequences are SGHTA and FQGTGA. J gave up 8 bases and V 5 bases, and 4 bases lay outside the gene matches. This CDR3 comprises 12 residues. This specimen comes from a study of T cell repertoires in cytomegalovirus infection. Study at large: Well-studied HLA-B-restricted CMV epitopes were used in the study alongside recently identified HLA-C-restricted ones. Based on public TCR beta signatures, there were indications of CMV infection and of a matching HLA type.

TCRdb analysed the reads with MiXCR anew, one entry per CDR3 protein. Among fewer than 1,000,000 distinct CDR3 sequences, 25% to 40% were seen once, and the ten largest hold around an eighth. This chain links TRBV7-3 with TRBJ2-3; 7 nucleotides line up with TRBD2. Sequences were derived from cultured CD8+ T cells from PBMCs, sampled from culture after CMV antigen stimulation. This receptor was taken from a human donor in good health (CMV status not recorded). Some clones in this sample may be carry-over from other donors' samples. Here the CDR3 reads CASSIGGTTQYF. The CDR3 DNA follows: TGTGCCAGCAGCATCGGGGGGACTACGCAGTATTTT.